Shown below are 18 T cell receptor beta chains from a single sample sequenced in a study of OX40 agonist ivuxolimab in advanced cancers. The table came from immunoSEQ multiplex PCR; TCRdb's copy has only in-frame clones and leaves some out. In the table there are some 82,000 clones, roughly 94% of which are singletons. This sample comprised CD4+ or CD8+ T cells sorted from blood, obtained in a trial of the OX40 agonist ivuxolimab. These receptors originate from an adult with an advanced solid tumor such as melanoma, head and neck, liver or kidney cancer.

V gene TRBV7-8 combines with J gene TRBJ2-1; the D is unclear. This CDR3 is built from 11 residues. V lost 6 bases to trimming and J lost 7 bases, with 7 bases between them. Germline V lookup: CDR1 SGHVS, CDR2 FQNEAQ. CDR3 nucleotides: TGTGCCAGCAGTTGGGGAAATGAGCAGTTCTTC. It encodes CASSWGNEQFF.

The CDR3 loop reads CASSLTRGRNTEAFF. The CDR3 DNA reads as TGTGCCAGCAGCTTAACCCGGGGACGCAACACTGAAGCTTTCTTT. The V and J genes are TRBV7-3 and TRBJ1-1; a weak D match, TRBD1 (5 bases). V shed 0 bases and J shed 2 bases, with 10 bases lying between them. Germline-derived CDR1 and CDR2 are SGHTA and FQGTGA. This CDR3 comprises 15 residues.

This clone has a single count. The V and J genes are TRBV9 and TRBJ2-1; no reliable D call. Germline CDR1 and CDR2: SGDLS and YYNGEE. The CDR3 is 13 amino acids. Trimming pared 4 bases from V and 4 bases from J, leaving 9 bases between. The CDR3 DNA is TGTGCCAGCAGCCCTCCGGGTTACAATGAGCAGTTCTTC. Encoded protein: CASSPPGYNEQFF.

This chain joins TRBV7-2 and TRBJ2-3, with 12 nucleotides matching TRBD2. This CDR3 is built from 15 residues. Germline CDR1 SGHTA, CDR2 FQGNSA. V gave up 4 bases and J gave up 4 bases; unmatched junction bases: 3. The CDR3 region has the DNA TGTGCCAGCAGCTCCCTAGCGGGAGGGCCAGATACGCAGTATTTT. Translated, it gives CASSSLAGGPDTQYF. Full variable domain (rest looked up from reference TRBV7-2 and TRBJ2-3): GAGVSQSPSNKVTEKGKDVELRCDPISGHTALYWYRQSLGQGLEFLIYFQGNSAPDKSGLPSDRFSAERTGGSVSTLTIQRTQQEDSAVYLCASSSLAGGPDTQYFGPGTRLTVL.

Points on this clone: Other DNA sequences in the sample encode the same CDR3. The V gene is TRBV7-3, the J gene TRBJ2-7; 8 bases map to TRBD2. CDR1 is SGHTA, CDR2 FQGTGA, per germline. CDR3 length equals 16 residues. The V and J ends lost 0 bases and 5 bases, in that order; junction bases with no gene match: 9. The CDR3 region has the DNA TGTGCCAGCAGCTTAACGGGGGGACTAGGAGTCGACGAGCAGTACTTC. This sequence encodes CASSLTGGLGVDEQYF.

CDR3 DNA sequence: TGTGCCAGCAGCTCGGGCCAGTCTGAAAAACTGTTTTTT. Its protein product is CASSSGQSEKLFF. The V call is TRBV7-9, the J call TRBJ1-4; D is ambiguous. The CDR3 is 13 amino acids. Germline-derived CDR1 and CDR2 are SEHNR and FQNEAQ (reference sequence). V gave up 4 bases and J gave up 7 bases, with 10 bases separating them.

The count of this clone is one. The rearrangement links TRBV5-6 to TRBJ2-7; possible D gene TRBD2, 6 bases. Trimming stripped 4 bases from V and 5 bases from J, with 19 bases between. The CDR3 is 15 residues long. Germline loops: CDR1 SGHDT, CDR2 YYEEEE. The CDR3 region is CASSVGRGRGDEQYF. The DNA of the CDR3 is TGTGCCAGCAGCGTAGGACGGGGGAGAGGCGACGAGCAGTACTTC.

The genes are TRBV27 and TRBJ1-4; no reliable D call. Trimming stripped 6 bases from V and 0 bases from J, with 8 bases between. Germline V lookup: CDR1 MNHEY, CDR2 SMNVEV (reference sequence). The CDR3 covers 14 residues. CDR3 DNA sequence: TGTGCCAGCAGCCAGAGCACAACTAATGAAAAACTGTTTTTT. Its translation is CASSQSTTNEKLFF.

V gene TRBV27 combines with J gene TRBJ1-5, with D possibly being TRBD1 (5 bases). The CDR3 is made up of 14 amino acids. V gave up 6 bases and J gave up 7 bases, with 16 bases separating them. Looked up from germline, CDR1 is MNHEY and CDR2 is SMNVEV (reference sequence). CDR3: CASRPEGLGQPQHF. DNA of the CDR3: TGTGCCAGCAGACCGGAGGGGCTGGGACAGCCCCAGCATTTT.

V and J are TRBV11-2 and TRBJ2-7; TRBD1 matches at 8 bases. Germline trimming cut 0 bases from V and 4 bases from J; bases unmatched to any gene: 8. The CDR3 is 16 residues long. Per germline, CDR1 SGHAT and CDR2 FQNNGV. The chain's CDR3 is CASSLDGQGLFYEQYF. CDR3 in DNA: TGTGCCAGCAGCTTAGACGGACAGGGTCTTTTTTACGAGCAGTACTTC.

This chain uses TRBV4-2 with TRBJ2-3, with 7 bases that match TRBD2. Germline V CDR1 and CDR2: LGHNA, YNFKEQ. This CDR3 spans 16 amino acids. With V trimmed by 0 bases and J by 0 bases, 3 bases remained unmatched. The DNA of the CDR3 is TGTGCCAGCAGCCAAGAACCTAGCGGTAGCACAGATACGCAGTATTTT. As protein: CASSQEPSGSTDTQYF.

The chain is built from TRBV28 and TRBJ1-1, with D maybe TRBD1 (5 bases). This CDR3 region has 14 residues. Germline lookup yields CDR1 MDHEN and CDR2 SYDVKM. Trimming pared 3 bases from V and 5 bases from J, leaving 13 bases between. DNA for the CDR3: TGTGCCAGCAGTTTTAGTCAGGGAGGGACTGAAGCTTTCTTT. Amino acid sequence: CASSFSQGGTEAFF.

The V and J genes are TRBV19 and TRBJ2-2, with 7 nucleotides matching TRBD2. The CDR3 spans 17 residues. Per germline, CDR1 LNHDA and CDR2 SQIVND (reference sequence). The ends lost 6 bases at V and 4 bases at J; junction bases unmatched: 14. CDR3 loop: CASSQPFTSAATGELFF. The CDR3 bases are TGTGCCAGTAGCCAGCCCTTTACTAGCGCGGCCACCGGGGAGCTGTTTTTT.

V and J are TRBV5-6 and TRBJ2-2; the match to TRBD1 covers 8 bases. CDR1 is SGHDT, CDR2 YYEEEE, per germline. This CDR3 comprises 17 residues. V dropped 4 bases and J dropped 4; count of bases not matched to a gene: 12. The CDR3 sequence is CASSQLADRVGTGELFF. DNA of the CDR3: TGTGCCAGCAGCCAGCTGGCGGACAGGGTGGGCACCGGGGAGCTGTTTTTT.

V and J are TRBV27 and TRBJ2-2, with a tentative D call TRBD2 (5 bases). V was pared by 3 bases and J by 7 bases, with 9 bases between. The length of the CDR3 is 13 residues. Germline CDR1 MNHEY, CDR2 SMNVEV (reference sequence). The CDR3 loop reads CASSLTNHGELFF. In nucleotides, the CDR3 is TGTGCCAGCAGTTTGACTAATCACGGGGAGCTGTTTTTT.

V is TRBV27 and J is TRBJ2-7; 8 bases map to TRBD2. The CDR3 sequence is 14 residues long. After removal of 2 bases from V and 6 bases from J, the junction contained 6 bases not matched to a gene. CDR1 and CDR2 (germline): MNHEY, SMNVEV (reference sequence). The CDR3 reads CASSLGTGGREQYF. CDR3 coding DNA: TGTGCCAGCAGTTTAGGGACGGGAGGGCGCGAGCAGTACTTC.

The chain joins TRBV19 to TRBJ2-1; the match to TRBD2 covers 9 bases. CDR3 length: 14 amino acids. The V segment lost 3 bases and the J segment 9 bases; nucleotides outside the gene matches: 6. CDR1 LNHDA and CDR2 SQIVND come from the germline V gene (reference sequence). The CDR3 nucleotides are TGTGCCAGTAGTATGACTAGCGGAGAGGGTGAGCAGTTCTTC. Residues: CASSMTSGEGEQFF. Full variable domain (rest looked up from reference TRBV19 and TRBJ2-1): DGGITQSPKYLFRKEGQNVTLSCEQNLNHDAMYWYRQDPGQGLRLIYYSQIVNDFQKGDIAEGYSVSREKKESFPLTVTSAQKNPTAFYLCASSMTSGEGEQFFGPGTRLTVL.

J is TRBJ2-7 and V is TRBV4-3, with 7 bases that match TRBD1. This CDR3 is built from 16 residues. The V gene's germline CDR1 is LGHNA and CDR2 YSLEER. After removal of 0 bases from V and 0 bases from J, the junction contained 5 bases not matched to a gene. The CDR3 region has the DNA TGCGCCAGCAGCCAAGATAACAGGGGAAGCTCCTACGAGCAGTACTTC. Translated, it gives CASSQDNRGSSYEQYF.